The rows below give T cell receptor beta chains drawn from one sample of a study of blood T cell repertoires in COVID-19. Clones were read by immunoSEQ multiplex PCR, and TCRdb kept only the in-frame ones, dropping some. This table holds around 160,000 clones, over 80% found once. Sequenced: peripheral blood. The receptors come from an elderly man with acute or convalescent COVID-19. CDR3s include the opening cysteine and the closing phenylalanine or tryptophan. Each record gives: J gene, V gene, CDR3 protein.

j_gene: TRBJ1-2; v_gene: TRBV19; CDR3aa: CASSISRGENYGYTF
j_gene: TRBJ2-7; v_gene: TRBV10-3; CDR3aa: CAGSGQGRGEQYF
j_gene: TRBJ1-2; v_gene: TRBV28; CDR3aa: CASSSSRGRGYGYTF
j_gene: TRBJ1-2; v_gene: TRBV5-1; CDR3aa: CASSHRGDSVRWGYTF
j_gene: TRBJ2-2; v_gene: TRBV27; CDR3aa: CASRRTGSTGELFF
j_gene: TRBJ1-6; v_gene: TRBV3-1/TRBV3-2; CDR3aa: CASSREQEFNSPLHF
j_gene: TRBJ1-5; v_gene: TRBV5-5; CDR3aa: CASSLGQGSNQPQHF
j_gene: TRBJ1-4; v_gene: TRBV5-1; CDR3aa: CASSRGDFATNEKLFF
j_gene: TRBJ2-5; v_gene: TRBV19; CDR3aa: CASSIPGWETQYF
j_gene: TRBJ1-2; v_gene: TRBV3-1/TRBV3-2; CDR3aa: CASSQRTVYYGYTF
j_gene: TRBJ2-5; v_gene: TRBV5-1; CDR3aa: CASGATGTGSSAQYF
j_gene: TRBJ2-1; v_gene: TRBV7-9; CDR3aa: CASSLDSLTSYNEQFF
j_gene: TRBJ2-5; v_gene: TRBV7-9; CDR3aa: CASSPRQGGETQYF
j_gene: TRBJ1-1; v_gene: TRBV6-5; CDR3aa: CASSWQGQNTEAFF
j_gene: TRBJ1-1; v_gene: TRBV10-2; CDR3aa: CASSGDRVTEAFF
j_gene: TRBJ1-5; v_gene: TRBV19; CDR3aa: CASSPNSSNQPQHF
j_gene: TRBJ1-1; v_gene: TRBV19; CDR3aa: CASSLGIGQNTEAFF
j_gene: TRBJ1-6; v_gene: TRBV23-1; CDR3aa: CASSQSGEAGQHNSPLHF
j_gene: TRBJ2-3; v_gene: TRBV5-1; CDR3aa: CASSLAGTSGGAQYF
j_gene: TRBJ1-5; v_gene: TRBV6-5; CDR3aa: CASRAPGTGNQPQHF
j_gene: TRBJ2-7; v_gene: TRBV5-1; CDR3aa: CASSDGTSGRFPYEQYF
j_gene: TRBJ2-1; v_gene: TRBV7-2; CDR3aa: CASSFRLDNEQFF
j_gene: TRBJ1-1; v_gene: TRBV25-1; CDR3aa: CASRRGGGPEAFF
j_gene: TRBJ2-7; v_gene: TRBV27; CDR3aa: CASSDTSGTLREQYF
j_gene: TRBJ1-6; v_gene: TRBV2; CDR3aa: CASRVHTTDSPLHF
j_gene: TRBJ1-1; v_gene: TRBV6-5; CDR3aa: CASRSPGTEEAFF
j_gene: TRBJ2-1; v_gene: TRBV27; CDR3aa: CASSLYRQNEQFF
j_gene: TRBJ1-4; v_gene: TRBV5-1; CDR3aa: CASSLEGFGEKLFF
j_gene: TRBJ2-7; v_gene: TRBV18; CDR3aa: CASSQWGLAGRSSYEQYF
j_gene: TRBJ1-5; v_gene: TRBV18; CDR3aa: CASSPRGTDNQPQHF
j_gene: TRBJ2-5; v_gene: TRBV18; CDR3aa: CASSPGLAGRQETQYF
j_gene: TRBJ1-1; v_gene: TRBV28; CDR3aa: CASTGDWQGNTEAFF
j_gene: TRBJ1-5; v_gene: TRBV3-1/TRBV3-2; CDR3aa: CASSQDGRGIDQPQHF
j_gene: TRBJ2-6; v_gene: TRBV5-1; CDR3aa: CASSWGDRRANVLTF
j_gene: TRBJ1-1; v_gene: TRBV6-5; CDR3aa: CASTYSGPNTEAFF
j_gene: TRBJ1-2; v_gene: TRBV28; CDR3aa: CASAGGLYGYTF
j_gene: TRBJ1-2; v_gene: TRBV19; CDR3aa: CASSGQGPNYGYTF
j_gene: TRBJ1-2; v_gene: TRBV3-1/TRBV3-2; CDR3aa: CASSQAGGYGYTF